What follows are 26 T cell receptor beta chains derived from one specimen sequenced in a study of blood T cell repertoires in COVID-19. Some clones are missing from TCRdb's copy, which holds only in-frame ones; the method was immunoSEQ multiplex PCR. The table records 250,000 to 300,000 clones, approximately 88% of them present only once. Sequencing was carried out using peripheral blood. The source is a woman in her thirties who had recovered from COVID-19.

V gene TRBV28 combines with J gene TRBJ1-4; D is undetermined. CDR1 is MDHEN, CDR2 SYDVKM, per germline. This CDR3 is built from 14 residues. V was shortened by 3 bases and J by 6 bases, with 11 bases between the two germline ends. The CDR3 is CASSLPGNHEKLFF. The DNA of the CDR3 is TGTGCCAGCAGTTTGCCGGGAAACCATGAAAAACTGTTTTTT.

The chain is built from TRBV28 and TRBJ1-6; D is unclear. This CDR3 contains 15 residues. Trimming pared 8 bases from V and 1 base from J, leaving 12 bases between. Germline loops: CDR1 MDHEN, CDR2 SYDVKM. The CDR3 DNA is TGTGCCAGCGGAGTGTGGCGTTCCTATAATTCACCCCTCCACTTT. Translating gives CASGVWRSYNSPLHF.

The chain uses TRBV20-1 and TRBJ1-1; D is ambiguous. Germline V lookup: CDR1 DFQATT, CDR2 SNEGSKA (reference sequence). The CDR3 runs 11 residues. V was trimmed by 7 bases and J by 3 bases, leaving 9 bases between them. This CDR3 is CSGYSDTEAFF. In DNA form, the CDR3 reads TGCAGTGGATACAGTGACACTGAAGCTTTCTTT.

The V and J genes are TRBV7-9 and TRBJ2-7; 7 nucleotides agree with TRBD2. The CDR3 consists of 17 residues. The V and J ends lost 9 bases and 0 bases, in that order; junction bases with no gene match: 17. Germline V CDR1 and CDR2: SEHNR, FQNEAQ (reference sequence). CDR3 protein: CARSPGIAGGSSYEQYF. CDR3 coding DNA: TGTGCCAGATCCCCGGGTATAGCGGGCGGGAGCTCCTACGAGCAGTACTTC.

This clone has only a few counts. The chain couples TRBV24-1 to TRBJ2-2; TRBD1 matches at 8 bases. CDR3 length: 16 residues. The trim removed 3 bases at V and 2 bases at J, leaving 4 bases unmatched. Per the germline V gene, CDR1 is KGHDR and CDR2 is SFDVKD. CDR3 nucleotides: TGTGCCACCAGTGATGCCAGGGGGCTTAACACCGGGGAGCTGTTTTTT. This translates into CATSDARGLNTGELFF.

The chain carries TRBV7-7 and TRBJ2-5, with 7 bases fitting TRBD2. With V trimmed by 0 bases and J by 3 bases, 4 bases remained unmatched. The CDR3 runs 15 residues. CDR1 SSHAT and CDR2 FNYEAQ come from the germline V gene (reference sequence). CDR3 DNA sequence: TGTGCCAGCAGCTTAGCGTCAGCGGGGAAAGAGACCCAGTACTTC. Protein sequence: CASSLASAGKETQYF.

This sequence joins TRBV10-3 and TRBJ1-6, with 9 bases aligning to TRBD1. CDR1 and CDR2 from the germline V gene are ENHRY and SYGVKD. V was pared by 11 bases and J by 7 bases, with 6 bases of the junction left unmatched. This CDR3 is 13 amino acids long. CDR3 bases: TGTGCCTCGGGGACAGGGAACAATTCACCCCTCCACTTT. Translated, it gives CASGTGNNSPLHF.

V is TRBV30 and J is TRBJ1-2; tentatively, D is TRBD1 (6 bases). Germline CDR1 GTSNPN, CDR2 SVGIG (reference sequence). The CDR3 totals 12 residues. Between the trimmed V and J ends, which lost 2 bases and 8 bases, there was a span of 12 bases. The CDR3 region is CAWSRGGSGYTF. The CDR3 nucleotides read TGTGCCTGGAGTAGGGGGGGCTCGGGCTACACCTTC.

The V and J genes are TRBV5-1 and TRBJ2-7, with 7 nucleotides matching TRBD1. The trim removed 1 base at V and 2 bases at J, leaving 3 bases unmatched. In germline, CDR1 is SGHRS, CDR2 YFSETQ. This CDR3 comprises 14 residues. DNA of the CDR3: TGCGCCAGCAGCTTGACAGGGGAAGCCTACGAGCAGTACTTC. Encoded protein: CASSLTGEAYEQYF. The variable domain in full, with the rest retrieved from reference TRBV5-1 and TRBJ2-7, is KAGVTQTPRYLIKTRGQQVTLSCSPISGHRSVSWYQQTPGQGLQFLFEYFSETQRNKGNFPGRFSGRQFSNSRSEMNVSTLELGDSALYLCASSLTGEAYEQYFGPGTRLTVT.

The J gene is TRBJ2-3, the V gene TRBV5-4; 11 nucleotides align to TRBD1. V was pared by 3 bases and J by 3 bases, with 3 bases of the junction left unmatched. The CDR3 is made up of 15 amino acids. Germline assignment: CDR1 SGHNT and CDR2 YYREEE (reference sequence). CDR3 protein: CASSSGTGGTDTQYF. DNA for the CDR3: TGTGCCAGCAGCTCCGGGACAGGGGGGACAGATACGCAGTATTTT.

The V gene is TRBV15, the J gene TRBJ2-6, with 7 bases matching TRBD2. Germline CDR1 is LNHNV and CDR2 is YYDKDF (reference sequence). Trimming cost V 4 bases and J 4 bases; bases outside gene matches: 1. The CDR3 sequence is 14 residues long. CDR3 DNA: TGTGCCACCAGCACGGGGGGAGGGGCCAACGTCCTGACTTTC. It translates to CATSTGGGANVLTF.

J is TRBJ1-3 and V is TRBV4-3, with D maybe TRBD1 (5 bases). Germline V gives CDR1 LGHNA, CDR2 YSLEER. With 3 bases removed from V and 0 bases from J, the gap between germline ends came to 12 bases. The CDR3 contains 16 residues. CDR3 sequence reads: CASSQEGAFSGNTIYF. CDR3 DNA: TGCGCCAGCAGCCAGGAAGGGGCTTTCTCTGGAAACACCATATATTTT.

The genes are TRBV15 and TRBJ1-5; 8 bases are shared with TRBD1. The CDR3 is 13 residues long. Germline V CDR1 and CDR2: LNHNV, YYDKDF (reference sequence). V gave up 7 bases and J gave up 5 bases; unmatched junction bases: 4. In DNA form, the CDR3 reads TGTGCCACCACCCAGGGGGCTGATCAGCCCCAGCATTTT. Residues: CATTQGADQPQHF.

The rearrangement uses TRBV28 and TRBJ2-2; the D is unclear. Germline V lookup: CDR1 MDHEN, CDR2 SYDVKM. There are 12 residues in the CDR3. Trimming left V 6 bases short and J 2 bases short, with 4 bases between. The CDR3, as DNA: TGTGCCAGCAGCGTCAACACCGGGGAGCTGTTTTTT. Residues: CASSVNTGELFF.

This chain links TRBV5-1 with TRBJ1-1, with 7 bases lining up with TRBD1. V dropped 1 base and J dropped 6; count of bases not matched to a gene: 9. The germline V gene encodes CDR1 SGHRS and CDR2 YFSETQ. The CDR3 runs to 15 residues. The CDR3 DNA follows: TGCGCCAGCAGCTTGTATATGGGCAGGGGGGCTGAAGCTTTCTTT. This encodes CASSLYMGRGAEAFF.

J is TRBJ2-5 and V is TRBV5-6; TRBD1 might be the D (6 bases). Trimming stripped 4 bases from V and 1 base from J, with 17 bases between. Germline V gene data show CDR1 as SGHDT and CDR2 as YYEEEE. The CDR3 length is 16 residues. The CDR3 nucleotides read TGTGCCAGCAGCGGAAATCCGGGACACCTCCAAGAGACCCAGTACTTC. It codes for CASSGNPGHLQETQYF. The whole variable domain, filled in from reference TRBV5-6 and TRBJ2-5, reads DAGVTQSPTHLIKTRGQQVTLRCSPKSGHDTVSWYQQALGQGPQFIFQYYEEEERQRGNFPDRFSGHQFPNYSSELNVNALLLGDSALYLCASSGNPGHLQETQYFGPGTRLLVL.

The chain employs TRBV15 and TRBJ2-7, with a weak D call TRBD1 (6 bases). The V gene lost 0 bases and the J gene lost 7 bases, with 10 bases spanning the gap. The CDR3 has 13 residues. Germline CDR1 LNHNV, CDR2 YYDKDF (reference sequence). The CDR3 DNA reads TGTGCCACCAGCAGAGAAGGGGGTCAGGAGCAGTACTTC. It codes for CATSREGGQEQYF. Filled out from reference TRBV15 and TRBJ2-7, the complete variable domain reads DAMVIQNPRYQVTQFGKPVTLSCSQTLNHNVMYWYQQKSSQAPKLLFHYYDKDFNNEADTPDNFQSRRPNTSFCFLDIRSPGLGDTAMYLCATSREGGQEQYFGPGTRLTVT.

The chain uses TRBV7-8 and TRBJ1-6; 8 bases fit TRBD1. CDR3 length: 13 residues. CDR1 SGHVS and CDR2 FQNEAQ come from the germline V gene. Losses at the gene ends were 3 bases for V and 9 bases for J; bases not matched to a gene: 1. CDR3: CASSFRGPSPLHF. CDR3 sequence (DNA): TGTGCCAGCAGCTTCAGGGGGCCTTCACCCCTCCACTTT.

The chain links TRBV4-1 to TRBJ2-1, with 8 nucleotides matching TRBD1. The CDR3 runs to 15 residues. Germline trimming cut 1 base from V and 6 bases from J; bases unmatched to any gene: 5. Per the germline V gene, CDR1 is MGHRA and CDR2 is YSYEKL. The CDR3, as DNA: TGCGCCAGCAGCCAAGCAGGGGGCAGGGGCAATGAGCAGTTCTTC. Translation gives CASSQAGGRGNEQFF.

Here the CDR3 DNA reads TGTGCCAGCAGCTTCGAACAGGGGCTAAACACTGAAGCTTTCTTT. Translated, it gives CASSFEQGLNTEAFF. This chain links TRBV7-2 with TRBJ1-1; 7 bases line up with TRBD1. The CDR3 runs 15 residues. Per germline, CDR1 SGHTA and CDR2 FQGNSA. After removal of 3 bases from V and 2 bases from J, the junction contained 6 bases not matched to a gene.

The chain employs TRBV19 and TRBJ2-2; D not certain. Trimming shortened V by 5 bases and J by 4 bases, and 17 bases separated the two germline ends. Looked up from germline, CDR1 is LNHDA and CDR2 is SQIVND (reference sequence). This CDR3 has 16 amino acids. For the CDR3, the DNA is TGTGCCAGTAGTGTTTTATCAGGAACAACCACCGGGGAGCTGTTTTTT. Its translation is CASSVLSGTTTGELFF.

Notes on this clone: A read error may account for a junction end that differs from germline. The rearrangement links TRBV6-5 to TRBJ2-7; D might be TRBD1 (5 bases). Germline lookup yields CDR1 MNHEY and CDR2 SVGAGI. The CDR3 is made up of 14 amino acids. CDR3 DNA: TGTGCCACTAACCGGGCGACAGCCTCCCACGAGCAGTACTTC. Translating it yields CATNRATASHEQYF.

The chain is built from TRBV30 and TRBJ1-2; D perhaps matches TRBD1 (6 bases). Trimming shortened V by 5 bases and J by 8 bases, and 21 bases separated the two germline ends. Germline CDR1 GTSNPN, CDR2 SVGIG (reference sequence). The CDR3 contains 14 residues. CDR3 nucleotides: TGTGCCTGGTTCTCGGATACAGGGCTCGGGGGCTACACCTTC. This codes for CAWFSDTGLGGYTF.

V usage is TRBV5-1 and J usage is TRBJ2-1; 13 bases are a match to TRBD2. CDR1 is SGHRS, CDR2 YFSETQ, per germline. J was trimmed by 7 bases and V by 2 bases; bases with no gene match: 9. The CDR3 sequence is 17 residues long. CDR3 in amino acids: CASSFLLAGGQGNEQFF. The CDR3 DNA reads as TGCGCCAGCAGCTTCCTACTAGCGGGGGGGCAGGGAAATGAGCAGTTCTTC.

The gene calls are TRBV15 and TRBJ1-5; D not resolved. Per the germline V gene, CDR1 is LNHNV and CDR2 is YYDKDF (reference sequence). The V gene lost 5 bases and the J gene lost 1 base, with 15 bases spanning the gap. This CDR3 contains 16 residues. The DNA for the CDR3 is TGTGCCACCAGCGTCAGAACCCGCTCAAGCAATCAGCCCCAGCATTTT. Its protein is CATSVRTRSSNQPQHF.

The chain combines TRBV7-6 with TRBJ1-5; D gene unclear. CDR3 length equals 14 residues. CDR1 SGHVS and CDR2 FNYEAQ come from the germline V gene. Trimming took off 5 bases at V and 7 bases at J, with 15 bases between the two ends. The chain's CDR3 is CASSQDGRGQPQHF. The DNA for the CDR3 is TGTGCCAGCAGCCAAGACGGCCGCGGACAGCCCCAGCATTTT. Looking up the rest from reference TRBV7-6 and TRBJ1-5 gives the full variable domain: GAGVSQSPRYKVTKRGQDVALRCDPISGHVSLYWYRQALGQGPEFLTYFNYEAQQDKSGLPNDRFSAERPEGSISTLTIQRTEQRDSAMYRCASSQDGRGQPQHFGDGTRLSIL.